This TCR beta chain derives from a study of regulatory T cells in long-lasting Graves disease. Study-wide results and caveats: Favored gene segments in persistent disease were TRBV28, TRBJ1-2 and TRBJ2-5.

Arm-PCR of CDR3 regions with iRepertoire HTBI primers generated TCR beta libraries. TCRdb re-analysed the multiplex PCR reads in MiXCR, keeping a single row per CDR3 protein. Altogether about 540,000 distinct CDR3 sequences are present, around an eighth being singletons, with the ten largest covering roughly 9.7%. The CDR3 has 15 residues. The ends were cut back, 5 bases at V and 4 bases at J, with 17 bases in the middle. The V gene's germline CDR1 is SEHNR and CDR2 FQNEAQ (reference sequence). This clonotype turned up a few times. The antigen is undetermined. The time point was: newly diagnosed GD, antithyroid drugs for less than 3 months. The TCR library was made from RNA that had been extracted from PBMCs in TRIzol. In addition, the sample was reused for a study of T cells in Graves' hyperthyroidism and ophthalmopathy. As that study records: In the blood, most expanded thyroid clonotypes above 0.001 appeared as well.

This clonotype originated in a man aged 25-45 years with Graves disease. V gene TRBV7-9 combines with J gene TRBJ2-5, with D perhaps being TRBD1 or TRBD2 (5 bases each). The specimen was peripheral blood mononuclear cells (PBMCs), collected at new diagnosis, from a patient treated with antithyroid drugs. CDR3 nucleotide sequence: TGTGCCAGCAGCCGGGACCTAGGGGCACGAGAGACCCAGTACTTC. Translated, it gives CASSRDLGARETQYF.